A single TCR beta chain is shown here with its context. The target of this receptor is not known. No base quality values were provided; no much bigger clone lies one nucleotide off. This sample was taken from a study of brain T cells in children with intractable seizures (dated by TCRdb to 2020 to 2023). About the study as a whole: As a first screen for immune gene transcripts, resected brain tissue from 53 pediatric epilepsy surgery cases was run on a NanoString immunology panel. Of the approximately 12 selected surgery cases, pre-surgery blood was also sequenced for eight, so four had brain tissue only.

Summary of the overall study and its limitations: Because sequencing depth was different between pre-surgery and post-surgery blood, clones absent from the pre-surgery sample may reflect undersampling. Viral specificity was inferred solely from CDR3 sequence similarity, and the HCMV serostatus of the patients was not known.

The immunoSEQ assay was applied to genomic DNA to generate the TCR beta chain sequences. As for the authors' bioinformatics: CDR3 sequences that did not begin with the conserved framework cysteine at position 104 were removed manually. Clonality was calculated as one minus the normalized Shannon's Diversity Index, with values ranging from 0 (maximal diversity) to 1 (oligoclonal). Chi-squared comparison-of-proportions tests assessed whether the same CDR3 differed in frequency between samples, such as brain versus blood. Public clonotypes were identified through searches of immuneACCESS, and similarity to known antiviral clonotypes was evaluated with the VDJdb browser. The table comes from immuneACCESS by way of TCRdb, which keeps in-frame sequences with V and J called. Part of the clones is missing from these tables; in studies checked, under half for an unresolved V gene and the rest for unknown reasons. V and J calls and clone size are those listed in that table; D and trimming were worked out from the DNA. Within this sample are about 80,000 clones, with around 91% of them counted one time only. The ten largest clonotypes hold approximately 24% of the sample.

In the paper's terms, the time point label means: resected brain tissue, or blood drawn just prior to surgery. Surgery cases with the highest brain T cell transcript signatures were selected for TCR beta chain sequencing of brain tissue and, where available, blood. Before surgery, the patients had been given at least one anti-epileptic drug. TCR-sequenced patients were children with drug-resistant epilepsy due to tuberous sclerosis complex, focal cortical dysplasia, Rasmussen encephalitis or hemimegalencephaly. The blood samples were collected right before the epilepsy surgery. Bulk genomic DNA was extracted from unsorted brain tissue and whole blood with the Monarch genomic DNA purification kit. Specimen: peripheral blood, collected at surgery. The sequence derives from a girl aged 2-9 years with Rasmussen encephalitis and intractable seizures.

The nucleotide sequence is TGCGCCAGCAGCTTGGGGCGGGGGGCCTATGGCTACACCTTC. It translates to CASSLGRGAYGYTF. The rearranged chain carries TRBV5-1 and TRBJ1-2; 6 matching bases give a weak D call of TRBD1. Looking up the germline V gene yields CDR1 SGHRS and CDR2 YFSETQ. V is shortened by 0 bases, J by 4 bases, and the region joining them spans 10 bases. There are 14 amino acids in the CDR3, from cysteine to phenylalanine inclusive. The entry retains the CDR3 DNA only, 42 bases that are in frame from base 1. Reference TRBV5-1 and TRBJ1-2 genes cover what lies past the CDR3, so the full variable domain is KAGVTQTPRYLIKTRGQQVTLSCSPISGHRSVSWYQQTPGQGLQFLFEYFSETQRNKGNFPGRFSGRQFSNSRSEMNVSTLELGDSALYLCASSLGRGAYGYTFGSGTRLTVV.